Below, 21 T cell receptor beta chains from the same sample are listed, as sequenced in a study of T cell responses to AZD1222 COVID-19 vaccine. Clones were sequenced by immunoSEQ multiplex PCR, and TCRdb holds only the in-frame ones, with some missing. This repertoire shows 150,000 or so clones, 91% found once; its top ten account for 3.5% to 4%. The sequencing here drew on peripheral blood, taken 28 days after the second AZD1222 dose. The receptors shown here come from an adult who received the AZD1222 COVID-19 vaccine.

This rearrangement joins TRBV7-6 to TRBJ1-4; 7 bases fit TRBD1. The CDR3 runs 15 residues. Unmatched junction bases numbered 3, after V lost 0 bases and J lost 5 bases. Per germline, CDR1 SGHVS and CDR2 FNYEAQ. The CDR3 reads CASSLADRLNEKLFF. The CDR3 DNA follows: TGTGCCAGCAGCTTAGCGGACAGGTTGAATGAAAAACTGTTTTTT.

The gene calls are TRBV24-1 and TRBJ1-3; tentatively, D is TRBD1 (6 bases). The CDR3 has 13 amino acids. From germline, CDR1 is KGHDR and CDR2 SFDVKD. The V end lost 7 bases, the J end lost 4 bases, and 10 bases lay between the germline ends. DNA for the CDR3: TGTGCCACCAGCAGGGGAATCGGAAACACCATATATTTT. It codes for CATSRGIGNTIYF.

The rearrangement uses TRBV27 and TRBJ2-7, with D unclear. This CDR3 spans 15 amino acids. V was cut by 5 bases and J by 0 bases, with 14 bases left in between. Germline V lookup: CDR1 MNHEY, CDR2 SMNVEV (reference sequence). The CDR3 reads CASSPPGRSSYEQYF. In nucleotides, the CDR3 is TGTGCCAGCAGTCCCCCTGGGCGGTCCTCCTACGAGCAGTACTTC.

This chain joins TRBV7-2 and TRBJ2-3; 9 bases fit TRBD2. The CDR3 runs 14 residues. The V and J ends lost 5 bases and 6 bases, in that order; junction bases with no gene match: 6. Looked up from germline, CDR1 is SGHTA and CDR2 is FQGNSA. In DNA, the CDR3 is TGTGCCAGCAGCAAGGTAGCGGGGGCGGATACGCAGTATTTT. As protein: CASSKVAGADTQYF.

The chain joins TRBV7-9 to TRBJ2-7; D uncertain. Trimming left V 5 bases short and J 3 bases short, with 8 bases between. Looked up from germline, CDR1 is SEHNR and CDR2 is FQNEAQ (reference sequence). This CDR3 region has 12 residues. DNA for the CDR3: TGTGCCAGCAGCCCGGATTACTACGAGCAGTACTTC. Its protein is CASSPDYYEQYF.

The chain has TRBV5-6 and TRBJ1-3; 7 bases fit TRBD1. The CDR3 extends over 15 amino acids. V lost 0 bases to trimming and J lost 4 bases; unmatched junction nucleotides: 4. Germline CDR1 and CDR2: SGHDT and YYEEEE. The DNA for the CDR3 is TGTGCCAGCAGCTTGGGACAGGGAGCGGGAAACACCATATATTTT. Amino acid sequence: CASSLGQGAGNTIYF.

This chain joins TRBV25-1 and TRBJ2-1, with 11 nucleotides matching TRBD1. From germline, CDR1 is MGHDK and CDR2 SYGVNS. CDR3 size: 16 residues. The V and J ends lost 2 bases and 3 bases, in that order; junction bases with no gene match: 3. The CDR3 spells CASSEPGTGGYNEQFF. In DNA, the CDR3 is TGTGCCAGCAGTGAACCCGGGACAGGGGGCTACAATGAGCAGTTCTTC.

The J gene is TRBJ2-1, the V gene TRBV27, with D uncertain. CDR3 length: 13 residues. Germline V lookup: CDR1 MNHEY, CDR2 SMNVEV (reference sequence). With 4 bases removed from V and 3 bases from J, the gap between germline ends came to 7 bases. CDR3 DNA: TGTGCCAGCAGTTCGCAAAGCTACAATGAGCAGTTCTTC. Translation gives CASSSQSYNEQFF.

The rearrangement joins TRBV5-1 to TRBJ2-3, with 11 bases that match TRBD1. J lost 3 bases, V lost 4 bases, and 7 bases had no gene match. CDR1 is SGHRS and CDR2 is YFSETQ in the germline V gene. The CDR3 has 16 residues. For the CDR3, the DNA is TGCGCCAGCAGCGTAGGACAGGGGGCTATGACAGATACGCAGTATTTT. It encodes CASSVGQGAMTDTQYF.

The chain has TRBV19 and TRBJ2-7, with D perhaps matching TRBD1 or TRBD2 (5 bases each). The ends were cut back, 5 bases at V and 0 bases at J, with 17 bases in the middle. Germline V gives CDR1 LNHDA, CDR2 SQIVND (reference sequence). The CDR3 is 16 amino acids. In nucleotides, the CDR3 is TGTGCCAGTAGTTCCCCGGGACGTACGAGCTCCTACGAGCAGTACTTC. Translating it yields CASSSPGRTSSYEQYF.

J is TRBJ1-1 and V is TRBV14; D possibly corresponds to TRBD1 (6 bases). Trimming cost V 1 base and J 4 bases, with 13 bases left between them. Germline V CDR1 and CDR2: SGHDN, FVKESK. CDR3 length: 15 residues. CDR3 protein: CASSQVGGVGTEAFF. The DNA for the CDR3 is TGTGCCAGCAGCCAAGTAGGGGGTGTCGGCACTGAAGCTTTCTTT.

The chain uses TRBV5-4 and TRBJ1-2; 7 bases align to TRBD1. Germline CDR1 reads SGHNT; CDR2 reads YYREEE (reference sequence). CDR3 size: 17 residues. Trimming removed 3 bases from V and 4 bases from J; junction bases left unmatched: 15. CDR3 loop: CASSWGRQGPIGYGYTF. CDR3 in DNA: TGTGCCAGCAGCTGGGGAAGACAGGGCCCCATAGGCTATGGCTACACCTTC.

This chain connects TRBV5-6 to TRBJ2-1; unclear D gene. This CDR3 has 13 residues. V dropped 1 base and J dropped 4 bases, with 6 bases sitting between them. Germline CDR1 reads SGHDT; CDR2 reads YYEEEE. The DNA of the CDR3 is TGTGCCAGCAGCTTGCCCCTGTACAATGAGCAGTTCTTC. Its translation: CASSLPLYNEQFF.

The gene calls are TRBV11-3 and TRBJ2-1; D might be TRBD2 (5 bases). CDR1 and CDR2 (germline): SGHNT, YENEEA. Trimming took off 0 bases at V and 6 bases at J, with 12 bases between the two ends. This CDR3 region has 15 residues. CDR3 loop: CASSLDASLANEQFF. CDR3 nucleotides: TGTGCCAGCAGCTTAGATGCTAGCCTAGCCAATGAGCAGTTCTTC.

This chain links TRBV7-9 with TRBJ2-7; 8 nucleotides line up with TRBD1. J gave up 6 bases and V 5 bases, and 6 bases lay outside the gene matches. This CDR3 comprises 13 residues. CDR1 SEHNR and CDR2 FQNEAQ come from the germline V gene (reference sequence). In nucleotides, the CDR3 is TGTGCCAGCAGCCAGGACAGGGCTGGCGAGCAGTACTTC. This gives the protein CASSQDRAGEQYF.

This chain links TRBV5-4 with TRBJ1-3; TRBD1 matches at 7 bases. The V and J ends lost 1 base and 4 bases, in that order; junction bases with no gene match: 8. CDR3 length: 16 amino acids. Germline assignment: CDR1 SGHNT and CDR2 YYREEE (reference sequence). The CDR3 loop reads CASSLITGVSGNTIYF. Here the CDR3 DNA reads TGTGCCAGCAGCTTGATCACAGGGGTTTCGGGAAACACCATATATTTT.

The gene calls are TRBV21-1 and TRBJ1-5. TRBV21-1 is a known pseudogene. The CDR3 runs to 13 residues. CDR3 loop: CASSRSFNQPQHF. The CDR3 coding sequence is TGTGCCAGCTCCCGGTCCTTTAATCAGCCCCAGCATTTT.

This chain joins TRBV4-1 and TRBJ1-1; 7 positions agree with TRBD1. The germline V gene has CDR1 MGHRA and CDR2 YSYEKL. The CDR3 totals 14 residues. Trimming took 4 bases from V and 4 from J; bases not matched to a gene: 6. Written as DNA, the CDR3 is TGCGCCAGCAGCCCCTTTGGACAGGCCACTGAAGCTTTCTTT. It specifies CASSPFGQATEAFF.

V usage is TRBV3-1 (or the pseudogene TRBV3-2) and J usage is TRBJ1-2; D unresolved. The V and J ends lost 2 bases and 7 bases respectively, with 17 bases between them. CDR1 LGHDT and CDR2 YNNKEL come from the germline V gene (reference sequence). This CDR3 comprises 15 residues. CDR3: CASSQSPGGLSGYTF. The CDR3 nucleotides are TGTGCCAGCAGCCAATCCCCGGGTGGGCTCTCTGGCTACACCTTC.

J is TRBJ1-3 and V is TRBV7-2; D gene unclear. The germline V gene has CDR1 SGHTA and CDR2 FQGNSA. The CDR3 extends over 15 amino acids. With 5 bases removed from V and 5 bases from J, the gap between germline ends came to 16 bases. CDR3 sequence: CASSPSESFRNTIYF. In nucleotides, the CDR3 is TGTGCCAGCAGCCCCTCGGAGTCTTTTAGAAACACCATATATTTT.

The chain recombines TRBV10-3 with TRBJ1-2; no reliable D call. With 2 bases removed from V and 8 bases from J, the gap between germline ends came to 15 bases. The CDR3 sequence is 14 residues long. Germline lookup yields CDR1 ENHRY and CDR2 SYGVKD. The CDR3 spells CAISERLYLGGYTF. CDR3 sequence (DNA): TGTGCCATCAGTGAGCGGCTATACTTGGGCGGCTACACCTTC.